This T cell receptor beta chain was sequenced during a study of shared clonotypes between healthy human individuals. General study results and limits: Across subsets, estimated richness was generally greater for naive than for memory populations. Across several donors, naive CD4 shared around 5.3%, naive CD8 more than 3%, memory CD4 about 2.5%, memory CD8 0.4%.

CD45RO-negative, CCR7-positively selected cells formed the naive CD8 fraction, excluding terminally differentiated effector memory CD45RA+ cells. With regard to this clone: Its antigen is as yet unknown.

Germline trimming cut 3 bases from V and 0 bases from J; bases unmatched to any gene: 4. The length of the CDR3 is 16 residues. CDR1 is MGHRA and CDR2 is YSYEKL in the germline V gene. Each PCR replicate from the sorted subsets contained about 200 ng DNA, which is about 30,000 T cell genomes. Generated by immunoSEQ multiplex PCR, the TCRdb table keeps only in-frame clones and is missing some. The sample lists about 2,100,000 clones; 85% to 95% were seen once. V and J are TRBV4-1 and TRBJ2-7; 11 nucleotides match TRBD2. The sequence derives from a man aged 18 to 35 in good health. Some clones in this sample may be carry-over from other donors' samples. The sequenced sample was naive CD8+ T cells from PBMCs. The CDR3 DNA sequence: TGCGCCAGCAGCCATCCAGGGACTAGCGGCTCCTACGAGCAGTACTTC. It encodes CASSHPGTSGSYEQYF.